A single sample is the source of the 30 T cell receptor beta chains below, sequenced in a study of neoadjuvant anti-PD-1 for oral cavity cancer. Clones were read by immunoSEQ multiplex PCR, and TCRdb kept only the in-frame ones, dropping some. The table shows 6,500 to 8,000 clones, with about 80% occurring only once. This material consisted of PBMCs, taken before nivolumab (anti-PD-1) treatment. The receptors were gathered from a person between 40 and 85 years old with oral cavity squamous cell carcinoma.

The rearrangement links TRBV6-5 to TRBJ1-4; TRBD1 might be the D (6 bases). Germline CDR1 and CDR2: MNHEY and SVGAGI. The V end was cut by 7 bases, the J end by 8 bases, with 17 bases between. This CDR3 is built from 14 residues. For the CDR3, the DNA is TGTGCCAGCAAATTGGGGGGGCTAGGGGAAAAACTGTTTTTT. Encoded protein: CASKLGGLGEKLFF.

V gene TRBV11-2 combines with J gene TRBJ1-2; the D is unclear. Germline V gene lookup returns CDR1 SGHAT and CDR2 FQNNGV. The CDR3 has 15 residues. The V end was cut by 1 base, the J end by 5 bases, with 14 bases between. This CDR3 reads CASSLGVGEQYGYTF. CDR3 bases: TGTGCCAGCAGCTTAGGAGTCGGGGAACAGTATGGCTACACCTTC.

The chain employs TRBV7-2 and TRBJ2-5; D is perhaps TRBD1 (5 bases). The germline V gene has CDR1 SGHTA and CDR2 FQGNSA. V was cut by 5 bases and J by 5 bases, with 15 bases left in between. The CDR3 totals 14 residues. CDR3 sequence reads: CASSLDQGRETQYF. CDR3 in DNA: TGTGCCAGCAGCCTAGACCAGGGAAGGGAGACCCAGTACTTC.

This chain links TRBV4-1 with TRBJ2-3, with a weak D call TRBD2 (6 bases). CDR3 length: 19 amino acids. V lost 4 bases and J lost 3, with 26 bases in between. Germline V gene data show CDR1 as MGHRA and CDR2 as YSYEKL. CDR3 protein: CASSPTGGGRGLGTDTQYF. The CDR3 nucleotides read TGCGCCAGCAGCCCCACTGGAGGAGGGAGAGGCCTGGGGACAGATACGCAGTATTTT.

V usage is TRBV28 and J usage is TRBJ1-1; D is perhaps TRBD1 (5 bases). The CDR3 is 13 residues long. Germline CDR1 MDHEN, CDR2 SYDVKM. The ends were cut back, 7 bases at V and 11 bases at J, with 20 bases in the middle. The CDR3 reads CASKGGAGRDAFF. The CDR3 coding sequence is TGTGCCAGCAAAGGCGGGGCCGGCCGGGACGCTTTCTTT.

The V call is TRBV2, the J call TRBJ2-5; TRBD1 aligns across 8 bases. V was clipped by 2 bases and J by 5 bases; unmatched bases: 10. Per germline, CDR1 SNHLY and CDR2 FYNNEI. The CDR3 is 16 residues long. CDR3 nucleotides: TGTGCCAGCAGTGAACACCTACGACAGGGGAAGGAGACCCAGTACTTC. As protein: CASSEHLRQGKETQYF.

V and J are TRBV30 and TRBJ2-7; D is undetermined. CDR3 length equals 15 residues. V gave up 2 bases and J gave up 6 bases, with 20 bases separating them. Germline CDR1 reads GTSNPN; CDR2 reads SVGIG (reference sequence). CDR3: CAWSYVATSKGEQYF. The CDR3 nucleotides are TGTGCCTGGAGTTATGTAGCTACCTCTAAGGGCGAGCAGTACTTC.

The V and J genes are TRBV7-2 and TRBJ1-5; 8 nucleotides align to TRBD1. CDR3 size: 16 residues. V lost 4 bases and J lost 0; bases outside the gene matches: 5. The germline CDR1 and CDR2 sequences are SGHTA and FQGNSA. CDR3 sequence reads: CASSWGTGLSNQPQHF. CDR3 sequence (DNA): TGTGCCAGCAGCTGGGGGACAGGTCTTAGCAATCAGCCCCAGCATTTT.

The CDR3 here is CASSLRTGTTGELFF. In DNA form, the CDR3 reads TGTGCCAGCAGTTTAAGGACAGGGACCACCGGGGAGCTGTTTTTT. The chain joins TRBV27 to TRBJ2-2; TRBD1 agrees at 8 bases. Germline CDR1 MNHEY, CDR2 SMNVEV (reference sequence). With V trimmed by 2 bases and J by 4 bases, 3 bases remained unmatched. This CDR3 contains 15 residues.

This clone was counted between two and nine times. V usage is TRBV4-1 and J usage is TRBJ1-1, with D perhaps matching TRBD1 (6 bases). Germline CDR1 reads MGHRA; CDR2 reads YSYEKL. The CDR3 covers 16 residues. V dropped 4 bases and J dropped 2 bases, with 17 bases sitting between them. The CDR3: CASSRLLSTGNTEAFF. The CDR3 nucleotides are TGCGCCAGCAGCCGCCTACTATCGACAGGTAACACTGAAGCTTTCTTT.

The chain joins TRBV10-3 to TRBJ1-3; possibly TRBD1 for D (6 bases). CDR1 and CDR2 (germline): ENHRY, SYGVKD. V lost 6 bases to trimming and J lost 0 bases, with 6 bases between them. The CDR3 is 13 residues long. In nucleotides, the CDR3 is TGTGCCATCAGGGACAGCTCTGGAAACACCATATATTTT. This codes for CAIRDSSGNTIYF.

The chain is built from TRBV2 and TRBJ1-1, with D possibly being TRBD1 (6 bases). The germline V gene has CDR1 SNHLY and CDR2 FYNNEI. The CDR3 runs to 14 residues. V was clipped by 6 bases and J by 5 bases, with 16 bases between them. CDR3 region: CASSPEGGGTEAFF. CDR3 bases: TGTGCCAGCAGCCCTGAGGGAGGGGGGACTGAAGCTTTCTTT.

This clone appeared a single time. The V gene is TRBV28, the J gene TRBJ2-7; D call uncertain. The germline V and J ends were trimmed by 0 bases and 2 bases, with 8 bases remaining between them. Germline V gives CDR1 MDHEN, CDR2 SYDVKM. The CDR3 is 14 amino acids. DNA for the CDR3: TGTGCCAGCAGTTTATGGGCTCAAACCTACGAGCAGTACTTC. It translates to CASSLWAQTYEQYF.

The rearrangement joins TRBV19 to TRBJ2-1, with 12 bases that match TRBD2. CDR1 is LNHDA and CDR2 is SQIVND in the germline V gene (reference sequence). The J segment lost 6 bases and the V segment lost 5 bases, leaving 8 bases of the junction unmatched. There are 16 residues in the CDR3. The CDR3 loop reads CASSPSGGAIFNEQFF. The CDR3 bases are TGTGCCAGTAGTCCTAGCGGGGGGGCCATTTTCAATGAGCAGTTCTTC.

This clone occurred a few times. This chain connects TRBV9 to TRBJ2-6; TRBD1 is a possible D gene (6 bases). In germline, CDR1 is SGDLS, CDR2 YYNGEE. Trimming cost V 4 bases and J 0 bases, with 17 bases left between them. The CDR3 has 18 residues. The CDR3 loop reads CASSPRPGVSSGANVLTF. The CDR3 nucleotides are TGTGCCAGCAGCCCTCGTCCAGGGGTAAGCTCTGGGGCCAACGTCCTGACTTTC.

V usage is TRBV10-3 and J usage is TRBJ2-3, with D tentatively TRBD2 (7 bases). CDR1 and CDR2 from the germline V gene are ENHRY and SYGVKD. Trimming left V 4 bases short and J 1 base short, with 18 bases between. The CDR3 is 17 amino acids. This CDR3 is CAISGQKQGGGTDTQYF. For the CDR3, the DNA is TGTGCCATCAGTGGACAAAAACAGGGAGGGGGCACAGATACGCAGTATTTT.

This clone was picked up one time. The gene calls are TRBV7-8 and TRBJ2-2; 8 positions agree with TRBD1. Germline V lookup: CDR1 SGHVS, CDR2 FQNEAQ. After removal of 5 bases from V and 1 base from J, the junction contained 6 bases not matched to a gene. The CDR3 has 16 residues. The CDR3 bases are TGTGCCAGCAGCCCCGAGGGGACAGGGAACACCGGGGAGCTGTTTTTT. Translating gives CASSPEGTGNTGELFF.

The V and J genes are TRBV9 and TRBJ1-6; perhaps TRBD1 as D (5 bases). The germline V gene has CDR1 SGDLS and CDR2 YYNGEE. The ends were cut back, 0 bases at V and 10 bases at J, with 11 bases in the middle. CDR3 length: 14 amino acids. The CDR3 nucleotides read TGTGCCAGCAGCGTAGCGGCAGGGAGGTCACCCCTCCACTTT. Residues: CASSVAAGRSPLHF.

This clone has more than one count but fewer than ten. The chain carries TRBV6-5 and TRBJ2-7; D ambiguous. Deletions cut 5 bases from V and 4 bases from J, with 12 bases between. CDR1 and CDR2 (germline): MNHEY, SVGAGI. The CDR3 length is 13 residues. This CDR3 reads CASSQSGGYEQYF. CDR3 coding DNA: TGTGCCAGCAGTCAGTCGGGCGGTTACGAGCAGTACTTC.

The chain employs TRBV7-2 and TRBJ1-1; D gene unclear. This CDR3 contains 17 residues. Trimming removed 2 bases from V and 1 base from J, with 17 bases in between. The V gene's germline CDR1 is SGHTA and CDR2 FQGNSA. For the CDR3, the DNA is TGTGCCAGCAGCTTAAGGACGGGGATCCCTCGGAACACTGAAGCTTTCTTT. Translated, it gives CASSLRTGIPRNTEAFF.

V usage is TRBV28 and J usage is TRBJ1-1; D is ambiguous. Trimming shortened V by 1 base and J by 1 base, and 10 bases separated the two germline ends. The germline V gene encodes CDR1 MDHEN and CDR2 SYDVKM. This CDR3 region has 15 residues. CDR3 region: CASSLLNGANTEAFF. Written as DNA, the CDR3 is TGTGCCAGCAGTTTATTGAACGGAGCGAACACTGAAGCTTTCTTT.

V gene TRBV7-2 combines with J gene TRBJ1-2, with D tentatively TRBD1 (5 bases). The V gene lost 5 bases and the J gene lost 0 bases, with 13 bases spanning the gap. The CDR3 has 15 amino acids. The germline CDR1 and CDR2 sequences are SGHTA and FQGNSA. CDR3 amino acids: CASSEGQPPNYGYTF. CDR3 DNA sequence: TGTGCCAGCAGCGAGGGGCAGCCTCCTAACTATGGCTACACCTTC.

The V call is TRBV21-1, the J call TRBJ2-7; TRBD2 reflects the table's D call only, with no check against the DNA. TRBV21-1 is shown as a pseudogene. The CDR3 covers 15 residues. CDR3 sequence: CASSKGRVSSYEQYF. The CDR3, as DNA: TGTGCCAGCAGCAAAGGGAGGGTAAGTTCCTACGAGCAGTACTTC.

This chain joins TRBV9 and TRBJ2-1; 7 nucleotides agree with TRBD1. Germline V gives CDR1 SGDLS, CDR2 YYNGEE. V was clipped by 3 bases and J by 0 bases; unmatched bases: 0. The CDR3 spans 14 residues. The CDR3 bases are TGTGCCAGCAGCGACAGGGGCTCCTACAATGAGCAGTTCTTC. Encoded protein: CASSDRGSYNEQFF.

This clone was picked up a small number of times. This chain uses TRBV7-9 with TRBJ2-7, with unresolved D. The CDR3 is 16 residues long. Trimming took 5 bases from V and 0 from J, leaving 17 bases between them. The germline V gene encodes CDR1 SEHNR and CDR2 FQNEAQ (reference sequence). CDR3 sequence: CASSGRSLESSYEQYF. The CDR3 DNA sequence: TGTGCCAGCAGCGGACGATCGCTCGAAAGCTCCTACGAGCAGTACTTC.

The chain recombines TRBV7-2 with TRBJ2-7; D assignment may be TRBD1 or TRBD2 (7 bases each). V shed 3 bases and J shed 1 base, with 13 bases lying between them. There are 15 residues in the CDR3. Per germline, CDR1 SGHTA and CDR2 FQGNSA. As DNA, the CDR3 is TGTGCCAGCAGCTTGGCAGGGGGGGAGTCCTACGAGCAGTACTTC. Amino acids: CASSLAGGESYEQYF.

V and J are TRBV27 and TRBJ2-5; D possibly uses TRBD1 or TRBD2 (5 bases each). CDR1 and CDR2 from the germline V gene are MNHEY and SMNVEV (reference sequence). The CDR3 runs to 13 residues. V lost 5 bases to trimming and J lost 5 bases, with 12 bases between them. The CDR3 sequence: CASSMGRGETQYF. The CDR3 bases are TGTGCCAGCAGTATGGGACGAGGGGAGACCCAGTACTTC.

The gene calls are TRBV7-2 and TRBJ1-4; 7 bases map to TRBD1. Germline trimming cut 9 bases from V and 7 bases from J; bases unmatched to any gene: 8. Germline V gene data show CDR1 as SGHTA and CDR2 as FQGNSA. This CDR3 is built from 13 residues. In DNA form, the CDR3 reads TGTGCCAGTAGGGAACAGGGGATTGAAAAACTGTTTTTT. Protein: CASREQGIEKLFF.

V and J are TRBV7-9 and TRBJ2-2, with a possible D match to TRBD1 (6 bases). The germline V gene encodes CDR1 SEHNR and CDR2 FQNEAQ (reference sequence). The CDR3 is made up of 14 amino acids. Deletions cut 4 bases from V and 5 bases from J, with 11 bases between. CDR3 protein: CASSSDRLTGELFF. In DNA form, the CDR3 reads TGTGCCAGCAGCTCCGACAGGTTAACCGGGGAGCTGTTTTTT.

J is TRBJ2-1 and V is TRBV7-8; weak D call: TRBD2 (7 bases). The germline V gene has CDR1 SGHVS and CDR2 FQNEAQ. Trimming cost V 2 bases and J 7 bases, with 12 bases left between them. The CDR3 has 14 amino acids. CDR3 protein: CASSLSRGANEQFF. Here the CDR3 DNA reads TGTGCCAGCAGCTTATCCCGGGGGGCGAATGAGCAGTTCTTC.